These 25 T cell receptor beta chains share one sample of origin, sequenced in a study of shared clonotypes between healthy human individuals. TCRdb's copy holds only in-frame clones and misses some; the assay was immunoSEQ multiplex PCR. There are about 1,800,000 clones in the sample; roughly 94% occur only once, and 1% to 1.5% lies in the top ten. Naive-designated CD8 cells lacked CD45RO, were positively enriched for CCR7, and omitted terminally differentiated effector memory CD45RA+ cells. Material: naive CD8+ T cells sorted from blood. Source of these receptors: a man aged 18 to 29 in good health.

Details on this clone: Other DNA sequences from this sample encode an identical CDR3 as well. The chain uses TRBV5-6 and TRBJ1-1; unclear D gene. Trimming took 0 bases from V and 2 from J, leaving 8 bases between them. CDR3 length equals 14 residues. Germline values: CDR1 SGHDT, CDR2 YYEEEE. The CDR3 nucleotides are TGTGCCAGCAGCTTGGGGACGGGTAACACTGAAGCTTTCTTT. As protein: CASSLGTGNTEAFF. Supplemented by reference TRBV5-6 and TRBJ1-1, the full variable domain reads DAGVTQSPTHLIKTRGQQVTLRCSPKSGHDTVSWYQQALGQGPQFIFQYYEEEERQRGNFPDRFSGHQFPNYSSELNVNALLLGDSALYLCASSLGTGNTEAFFGQGTRLTVV.

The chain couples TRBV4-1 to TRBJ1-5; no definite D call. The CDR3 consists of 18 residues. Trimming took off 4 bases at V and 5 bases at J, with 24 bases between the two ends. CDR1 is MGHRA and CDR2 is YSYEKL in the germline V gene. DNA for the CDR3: TGCGCCAGCAGCCCCCGAACAGCCCTGTTTAGGCCTGATCAGCCCCAGCATTTT. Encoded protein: CASSPRTALFRPDQPQHF.

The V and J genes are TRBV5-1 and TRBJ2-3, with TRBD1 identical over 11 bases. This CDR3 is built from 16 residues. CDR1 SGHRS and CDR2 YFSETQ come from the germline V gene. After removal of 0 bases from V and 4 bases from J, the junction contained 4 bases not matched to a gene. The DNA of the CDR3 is TGCGCCAGCAGCTTGGACGGGACAGGGGGGCCAGATACGCAGTATTTT. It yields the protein CASSLDGTGGPDTQYF.

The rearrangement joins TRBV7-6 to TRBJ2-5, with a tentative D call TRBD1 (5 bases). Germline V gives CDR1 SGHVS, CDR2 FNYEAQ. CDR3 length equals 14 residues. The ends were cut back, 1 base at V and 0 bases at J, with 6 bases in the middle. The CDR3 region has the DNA TGTGCCAGCAGCTTAGGGACAAACCAAGAGACCCAGTACTTC. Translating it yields CASSLGTNQETQYF.

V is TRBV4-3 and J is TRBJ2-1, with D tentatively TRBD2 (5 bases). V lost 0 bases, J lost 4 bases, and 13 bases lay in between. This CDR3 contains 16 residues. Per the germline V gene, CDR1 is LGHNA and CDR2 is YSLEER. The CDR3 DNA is TGCGCCAGCAGCCAAGATAGTCCACTAGAATACAATGAGCAGTTCTTC. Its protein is CASSQDSPLEYNEQFF.

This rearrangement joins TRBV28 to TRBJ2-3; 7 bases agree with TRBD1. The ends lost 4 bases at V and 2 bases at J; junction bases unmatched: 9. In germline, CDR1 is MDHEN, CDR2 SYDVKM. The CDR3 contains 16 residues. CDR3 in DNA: TGTGCCAGCAGTTCCGACAGGGAGCGTCTCACAGATACGCAGTATTTT. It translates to CASSSDRERLTDTQYF.

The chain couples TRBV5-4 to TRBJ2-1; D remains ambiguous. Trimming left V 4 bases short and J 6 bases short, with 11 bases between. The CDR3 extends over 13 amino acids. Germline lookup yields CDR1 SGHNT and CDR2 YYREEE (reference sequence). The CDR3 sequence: CASSASQANEQFF. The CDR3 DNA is TGTGCCAGCAGCGCGAGCCAGGCCAATGAGCAGTTCTTC.

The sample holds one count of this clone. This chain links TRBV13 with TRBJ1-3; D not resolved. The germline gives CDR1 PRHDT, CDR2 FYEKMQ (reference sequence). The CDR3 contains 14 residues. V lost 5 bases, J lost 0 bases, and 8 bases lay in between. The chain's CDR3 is CASSVGDSGNTIYF. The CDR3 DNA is TGTGCCAGCAGCGTCGGAGACTCTGGAAACACCATATATTTT.

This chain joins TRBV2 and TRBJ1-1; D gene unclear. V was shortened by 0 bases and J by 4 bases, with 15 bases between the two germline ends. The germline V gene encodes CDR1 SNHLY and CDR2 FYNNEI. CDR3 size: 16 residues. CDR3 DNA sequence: TGTGCCAGCAGTGAAGCCAGTAGCGCCGATCTCACTGAAGCTTTCTTT. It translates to CASSEASSADLTEAFF.

This CDR3 is CASSFRVLPGAEAFF. The CDR3, as DNA: TGTGCCAGCAGTTTCCGTGTGCTACCAGGGGCTGAAGCTTTCTTT. V is TRBV27 and J is TRBJ1-1; possibly TRBD1 for D (6 bases). Looked up from germline, CDR1 is MNHEY and CDR2 is SMNVEV (reference sequence). The CDR3 covers 15 residues. V lost 3 bases to trimming and J lost 6 bases, with 17 bases between them.

The CDR3: CASSQWEIMGASDSPLHF. The CDR3 coding sequence is TGCGCCAGCAGCCAATGGGAGATAATGGGGGCCTCGGATTCACCCCTCCACTTT. V is TRBV4-1 and J is TRBJ1-6; tentative D call: TRBD1 (6 bases). The CDR3 runs to 18 residues. CDR1 is MGHRA and CDR2 is YSYEKL in the germline V gene. Trimming took off 2 bases at V and 8 bases at J, with 22 bases between the two ends.

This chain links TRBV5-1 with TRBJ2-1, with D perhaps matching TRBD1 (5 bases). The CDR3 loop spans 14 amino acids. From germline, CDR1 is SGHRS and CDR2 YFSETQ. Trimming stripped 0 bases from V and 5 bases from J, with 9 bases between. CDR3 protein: CASSLEAGNNEQFF. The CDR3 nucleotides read TGCGCCAGCAGCTTGGAAGCAGGGAACAATGAGCAGTTCTTC.

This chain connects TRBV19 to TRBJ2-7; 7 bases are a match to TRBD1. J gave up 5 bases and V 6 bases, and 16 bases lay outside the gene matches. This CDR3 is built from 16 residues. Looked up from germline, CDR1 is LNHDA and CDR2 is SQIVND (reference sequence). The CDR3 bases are TGTGCCAGTAGACTGGGTCCCGGGACAGCAAACCACGAGCAGTACTTC. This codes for CASRLGPGTANHEQYF. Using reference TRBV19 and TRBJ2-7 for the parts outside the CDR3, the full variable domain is DGGITQSPKYLFRKEGQNVTLSCEQNLNHDAMYWYRQDPGQGLRLIYYSQIVNDFQKGDIAEGYSVSREKKESFPLTVTSAQKNPTAFYLCASRLGPGTANHEQYFGPGTRLTVT.

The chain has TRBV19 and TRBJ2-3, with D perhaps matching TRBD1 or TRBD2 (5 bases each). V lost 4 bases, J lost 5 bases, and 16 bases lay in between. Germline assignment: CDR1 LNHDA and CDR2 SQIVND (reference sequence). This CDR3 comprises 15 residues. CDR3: CASSNGVGEEDTQYF. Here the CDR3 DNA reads TGTGCCAGTAGTAACGGAGTGGGGGAAGAAGATACGCAGTATTTT.

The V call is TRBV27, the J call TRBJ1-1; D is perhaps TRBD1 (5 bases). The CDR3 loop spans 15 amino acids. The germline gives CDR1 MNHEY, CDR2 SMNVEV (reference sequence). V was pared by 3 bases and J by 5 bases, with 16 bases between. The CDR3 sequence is CASSFSRDPRTEAFF. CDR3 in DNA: TGTGCCAGCAGTTTCAGCCGGGACCCAAGAACTGAAGCTTTCTTT.

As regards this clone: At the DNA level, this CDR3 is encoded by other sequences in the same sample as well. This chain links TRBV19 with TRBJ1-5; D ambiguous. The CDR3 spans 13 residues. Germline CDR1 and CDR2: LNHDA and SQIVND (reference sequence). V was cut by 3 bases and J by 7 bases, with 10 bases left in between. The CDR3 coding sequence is TGTGCCAGTAGTATTGATGGGGAGCAGCCCCAGCATTTT. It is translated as CASSIDGEQPQHF. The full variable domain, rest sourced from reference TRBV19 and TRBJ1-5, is DGGITQSPKYLFRKEGQNVTLSCEQNLNHDAMYWYRQDPGQGLRLIYYSQIVNDFQKGDIAEGYSVSREKKESFPLTVTSAQKNPTAFYLCASSIDGEQPQHFGDGTRLSIL.

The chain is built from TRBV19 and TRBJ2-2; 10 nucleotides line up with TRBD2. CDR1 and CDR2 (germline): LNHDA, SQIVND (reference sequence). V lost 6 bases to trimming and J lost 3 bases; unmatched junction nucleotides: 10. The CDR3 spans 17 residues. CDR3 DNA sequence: TGTGCCAGTAGCCCATTTGAACTAGCGGGACACACCGGGGAGCTGTTTTTT. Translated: CASSPFELAGHTGELFF.

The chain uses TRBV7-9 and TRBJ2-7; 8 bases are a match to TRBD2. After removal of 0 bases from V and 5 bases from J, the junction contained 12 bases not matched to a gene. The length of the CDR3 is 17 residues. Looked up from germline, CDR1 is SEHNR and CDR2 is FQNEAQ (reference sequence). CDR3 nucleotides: TGTGCCAGCAGCTTAGCGCACGGCGGGAGGTCTTCCGACGAGCAGTACTTC. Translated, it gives CASSLAHGGRSSDEQYF.

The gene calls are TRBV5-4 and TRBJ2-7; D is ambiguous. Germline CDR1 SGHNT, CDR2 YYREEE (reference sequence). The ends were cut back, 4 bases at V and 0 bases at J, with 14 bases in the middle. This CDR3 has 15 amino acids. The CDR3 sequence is CASSLRDRSSYEQYF. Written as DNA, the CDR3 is TGTGCCAGCAGCCTCCGAGACCGAAGCTCCTACGAGCAGTACTTC.

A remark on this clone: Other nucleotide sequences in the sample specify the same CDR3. CDR3: CASSASGGPNYGYTF. DNA of the CDR3: TGTGCCAGCAGCGCATCAGGCGGGCCTAACTATGGCTACACCTTC. The chain employs TRBV9 and TRBJ1-2; D remains ambiguous. The V gene's germline CDR1 is SGDLS and CDR2 YYNGEE. The V end was cut by 3 bases, the J end by 0 bases, with 12 bases between. This CDR3 comprises 15 residues.

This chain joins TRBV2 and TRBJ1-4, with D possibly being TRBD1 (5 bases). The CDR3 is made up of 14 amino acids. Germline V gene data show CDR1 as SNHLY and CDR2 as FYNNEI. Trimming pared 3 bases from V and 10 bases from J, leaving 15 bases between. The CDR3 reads CASSDPDSWGKLFF. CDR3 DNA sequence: TGTGCCAGCAGTGATCCCGACAGCTGGGGAAAACTGTTTTTT.

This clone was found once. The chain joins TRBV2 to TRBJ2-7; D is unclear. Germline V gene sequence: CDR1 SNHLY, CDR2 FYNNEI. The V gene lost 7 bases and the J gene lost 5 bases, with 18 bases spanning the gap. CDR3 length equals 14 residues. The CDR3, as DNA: TGTGCCAGCAAGGGTTCCCACGGCAGCCACGAGCAGTACTTC. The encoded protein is CASKGSHGSHEQYF.

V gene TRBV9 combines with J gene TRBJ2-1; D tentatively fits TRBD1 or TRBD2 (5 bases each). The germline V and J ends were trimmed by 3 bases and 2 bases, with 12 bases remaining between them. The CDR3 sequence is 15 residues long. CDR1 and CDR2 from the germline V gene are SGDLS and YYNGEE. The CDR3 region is CASSAPGDPYNEQFF. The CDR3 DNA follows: TGTGCCAGCAGCGCCCCCGGGGACCCCTACAATGAGCAGTTCTTC.

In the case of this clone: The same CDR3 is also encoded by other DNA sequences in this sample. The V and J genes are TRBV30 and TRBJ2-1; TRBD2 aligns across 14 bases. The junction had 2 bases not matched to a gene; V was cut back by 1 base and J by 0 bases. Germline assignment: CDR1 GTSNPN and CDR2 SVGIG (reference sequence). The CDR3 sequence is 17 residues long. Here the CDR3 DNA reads TGTGCCTGGAGTGGACTAGCGGGAGGGAGCTCCTACAATGAGCAGTTCTTC. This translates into CAWSGLAGGSSYNEQFF.

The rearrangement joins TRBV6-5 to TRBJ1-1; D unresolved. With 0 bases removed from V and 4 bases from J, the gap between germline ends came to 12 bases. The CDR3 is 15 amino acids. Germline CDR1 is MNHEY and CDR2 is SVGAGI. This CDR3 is CASSYSTSAGTEAFF. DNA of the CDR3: TGTGCCAGCAGTTACTCGACCTCGGCGGGCACTGAAGCTTTCTTT.